The clone carrying this T cell receptor beta chain was detected once. The germline V gene has CDR1 MNHEY and CDR2 SVGEGT. The CDR3 is made up of 13 amino acids. Deletions cut 7 bases from V and 8 bases from J, with 17 bases between. Profiling relied on immunoSEQ multiplex PCR, and the TCRdb table lists in-frame clones only, not all of them. The table includes approximately 90,000 clones, under 90% detected once. These data come from a study of control samples from healthy donors and cancer patients. The receptor was isolated from a woman between 35 and 50 years old in good health. This rearrangement joins TRBV6-2 or TRBV6-3 to TRBJ1-2, with D perhaps TRBD1 (5 bases). Source material: blood. The CDR3 is CASTPEGVGGYTF. In nucleotides, the CDR3 is TGTGCCAGCACCCCCGAAGGGGTAGGCGGCTACACCTTC.